The clone carrying this T cell receptor beta chain was found a few times. Its antigen is as yet unknown. 5'RACE template switching generated TCR cDNA, adding a universal primer site and UMIs. TCRdb reanalysed the 5' RACE reads using MiXCR and keeps one entry per CDR3 protein. This sample carries hundreds of thousands of distinct CDR3 sequences, roughly an eighth of them seen once, and the ten largest clones take under 15%. Per germline, CDR1 SGHTA and CDR2 FQGNSA. The V gene end was trimmed by 3 bases and the J gene end by 9 bases; junction bases not matched to a gene: 4. This CDR3 has 13 residues. This entry belongs to a study of T cells after yellow fever vaccination. About the study: Fractions of limited cellularity were prepared by means of SMART-Seq v4 Ultra Low Input.

The study, taken as a whole, reports: The bulk population could contribute abundant contaminating clonotypes to FACS-sorted repertoires. A secondary response was less intense yet reached its peak sooner, at day 5 versus 15.

The chain carries TRBV7-2 and TRBJ2-7, with 11 bases fitting TRBD1. The input for sequencing was PBMCs, taken on the day of the yellow fever booster vaccination. This receptor was obtained from a man between 25 and 39 years old who received the YFV17D yellow fever vaccine. CDR3 coding DNA: TGTGCCAGCAGCTTTAGGGGACAGGGGGTGCAGTACTTC. Translating it yields CASSFRGQGVQYF. Full variable domain (rest looked up from reference TRBV7-2 and TRBJ2-7): GAGVSQSPSNKVTEKGKDVELRCDPISGHTALYWYRQSLGQGLEFLIYFQGNSAPDKSGLPSDRFSAERTGGSVSTLTIQRTQQEDSAVYLCASSFRGQGVQYFGPGTRLTVT.